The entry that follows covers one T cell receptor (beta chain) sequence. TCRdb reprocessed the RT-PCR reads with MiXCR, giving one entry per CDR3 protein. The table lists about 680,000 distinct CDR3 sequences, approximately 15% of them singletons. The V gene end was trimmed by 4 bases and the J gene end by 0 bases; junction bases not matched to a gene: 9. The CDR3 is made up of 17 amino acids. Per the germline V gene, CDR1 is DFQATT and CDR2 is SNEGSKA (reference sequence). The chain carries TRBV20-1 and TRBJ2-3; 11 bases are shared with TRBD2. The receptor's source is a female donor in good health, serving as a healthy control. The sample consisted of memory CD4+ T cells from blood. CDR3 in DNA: TGCAGTGCTATGGATTCACGGACTAGCGGGAGCACAGATACGCAGTATTTT. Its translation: CSAMDSRTSGSTDTQYF.